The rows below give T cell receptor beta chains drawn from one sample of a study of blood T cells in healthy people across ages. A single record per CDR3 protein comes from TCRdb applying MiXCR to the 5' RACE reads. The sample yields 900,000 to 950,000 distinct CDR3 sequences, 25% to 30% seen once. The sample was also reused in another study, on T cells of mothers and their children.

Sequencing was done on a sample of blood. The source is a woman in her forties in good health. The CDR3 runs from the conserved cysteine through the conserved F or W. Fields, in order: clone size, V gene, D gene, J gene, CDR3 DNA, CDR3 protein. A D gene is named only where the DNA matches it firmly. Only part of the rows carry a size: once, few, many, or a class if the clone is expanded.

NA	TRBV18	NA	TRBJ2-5	TGTGCCAGCTCACCACCGTTTCCGGGACACGTCGAGGGGACCCAGTACTTC	CASSPPFPGHVEGTQYF
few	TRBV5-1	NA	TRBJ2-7	TGCGCCAGCAGCCGGGACACCTTGGAGCAGTACTTC	CASSRDTLEQYF
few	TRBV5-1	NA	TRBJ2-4	TGCGCCAGCAGCTTAGGGCTTGTGGGCCAGGGTTTCGTTCAGTACTTC	CASSLGLVGQGFVQYF
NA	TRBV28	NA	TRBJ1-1	TGTGCCAGCAGCCAGGTTGGGGGCATGAACACTGAAGCTTTCTTT	CASSQVGGMNTEAFF
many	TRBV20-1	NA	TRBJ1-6	TGCAGTGCTAGTGGCAACAAATCACCCCTCCACTTT	CSASGNKSPLHF
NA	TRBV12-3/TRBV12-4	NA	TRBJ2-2	TGTGCCAGCGCACTCGTGGGGGGGAACACCGGGGAGCTGTTTTTT	CASALVGGNTGELFF
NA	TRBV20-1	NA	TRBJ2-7	TGCAGTGCTACACATATCGGGACTGCCAATGCGGGGGAGCAGTACTTC	CSATHIGTANAGEQYF
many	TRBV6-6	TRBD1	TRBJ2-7	TGTGCCAGCAGTCCTCGACAGGGCGGGTACGAGCAGTACTTC	CASSPRQGGYEQYF
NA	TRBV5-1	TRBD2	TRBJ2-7	TGCGCCAGCAGCTCCGGACTAGCGGGATACAATGAGCAGTACTTC	CASSSGLAGYNEQYF
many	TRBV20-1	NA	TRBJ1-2	TGCAGTGCTGATCGCGTCCCTGGCTACACCTTC	CSADRVPGYTF
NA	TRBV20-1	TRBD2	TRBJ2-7	TGCAGTGCTAGAGGCAGCGGGGGGCCCCAATACGAGCAGTACTTC	CSARGSGGPQYEQYF
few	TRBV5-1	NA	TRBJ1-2	TGCGCCAGCAGCCCAACAAATGCCAGGGGTTCTTTTGGCTATGGCTACACCTTC	CASSPTNARGSFGYGYTF
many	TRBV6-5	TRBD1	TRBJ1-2	TGTGCCAGCACCCCGACAGGGAGTGGGTTATATGGCTACACCTTC	CASTPTGSGLYGYTF
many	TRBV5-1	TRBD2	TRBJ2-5	TGCGCCAGCAGCCCCCGGACTAGCGGGGAATATGAGACCCAGTACTTC	CASSPRTSGEYETQYF
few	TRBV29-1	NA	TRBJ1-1	TGCAGCGTCTCCGGGCCTCAGGGGATGAACACTGAAGCTTTCTTT	CSVSGPQGMNTEAFF
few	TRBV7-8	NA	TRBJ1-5	TGTGCCAGCAGCAAAAGACGTTGGTCGGGCGGCAATCAGCCCCAGCATTTT	CASSKRRWSGGNQPQHF
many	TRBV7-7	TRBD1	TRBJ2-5	TGTGCTAGCAGCCTCCTCGGGACAGGGGGCGCTGAGACCCAGTACTTC	CASSLLGTGGAETQYF
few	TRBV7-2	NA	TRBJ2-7	TGTGCCAGCAGCCCCTATATCGGCGTGGGGTACGAGCAGTACTTC	CASSPYIGVGYEQYF
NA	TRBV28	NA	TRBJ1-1	TGTGCCAGCATCTCCGGGACAAAGAACACTGAAGCTTTCTTT	CASISGTKNTEAFF
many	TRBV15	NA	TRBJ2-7	TGTGCCACCAGCAGAGTCGGCAACGAGCAGTACTTC	CATSRVGNEQYF
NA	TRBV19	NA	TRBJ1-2	TGTGCCAGTAGTAATGTGGGGTTAGTTAATGGCTACACCTTC	CASSNVGLVNGYTF
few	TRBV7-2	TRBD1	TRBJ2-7	TGTGCCAGCAGTTTACCCTCCGGGACAGGATCCTACGAGCAGTACTTC	CASSLPSGTGSYEQYF
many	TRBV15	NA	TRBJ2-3	TGTGCCACCAGCAGATCGTCCCTCCCCGACCGCACAGATACGCAGTATTTT	CATSRSSLPDRTDTQYF
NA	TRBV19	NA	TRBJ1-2	TGTGCCAGTAGTATTCAGGACTCCTATGGCTACATCTTC	CASSIQDSYGYIF
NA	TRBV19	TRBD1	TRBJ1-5	TGTGCCAGTAGGCCCCGGACAGGTAGCAATCAGCCCCAGCATTTT	CASRPRTGSNQPQHF
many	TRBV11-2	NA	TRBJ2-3	TGTGCCAGCAGCTTAGTGGTCACGGGGACCAGCACAGATACGCAGTATTTT	CASSLVVTGTSTDTQYF
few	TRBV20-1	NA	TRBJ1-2	TGCAGTGCTAGGGCCGTGGGACCTGGTGGCTACACCTTC	CSARAVGPGGYTF
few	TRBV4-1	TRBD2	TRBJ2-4	TGCGCCAGCAGCCAATCCTGGACTAGCGGGGGGACTACCAAAAACATTCAGTACTTC	CASSQSWTSGGTTKNIQYF
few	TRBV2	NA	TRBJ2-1	TGTGCCAGCAGTAGTTCCCTTAATAGGGACAATGAGCAGTTCTTC	CASSSSLNRDNEQFF
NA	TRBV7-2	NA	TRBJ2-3	TGTGCCAGCAGCTTAGATGGCGAGCCACAGTATTTT	CASSLDGEPQYF
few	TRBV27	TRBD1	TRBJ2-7	TGTGCCAGCAGTCCCGGGACAGGATATTCCTACGAGCAGTACTTC	CASSPGTGYSYEQYF
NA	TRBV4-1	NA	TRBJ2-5	TGCGCCAGCAGCCAGAGGGCATGGGCAGAGACCCAGTACTTC	CASSQRAWAETQYF
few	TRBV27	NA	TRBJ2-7	TGTGCCAGCAGCTCCTCGTGGACAGATTTGTACGAGCAGTACTTC	CASSSSWTDLYEQYF
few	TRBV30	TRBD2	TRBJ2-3	TGTGCCTGGACTCCCGGCCTAGCGGGGGGGGATACGCAGTATTTT	CAWTPGLAGGDTQYF
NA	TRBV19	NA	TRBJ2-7	TGTGCCAGTAGTATTTCGAAGGGGTTTGTCCTCGAGCAGTACTTC	CASSISKGFVLEQYF